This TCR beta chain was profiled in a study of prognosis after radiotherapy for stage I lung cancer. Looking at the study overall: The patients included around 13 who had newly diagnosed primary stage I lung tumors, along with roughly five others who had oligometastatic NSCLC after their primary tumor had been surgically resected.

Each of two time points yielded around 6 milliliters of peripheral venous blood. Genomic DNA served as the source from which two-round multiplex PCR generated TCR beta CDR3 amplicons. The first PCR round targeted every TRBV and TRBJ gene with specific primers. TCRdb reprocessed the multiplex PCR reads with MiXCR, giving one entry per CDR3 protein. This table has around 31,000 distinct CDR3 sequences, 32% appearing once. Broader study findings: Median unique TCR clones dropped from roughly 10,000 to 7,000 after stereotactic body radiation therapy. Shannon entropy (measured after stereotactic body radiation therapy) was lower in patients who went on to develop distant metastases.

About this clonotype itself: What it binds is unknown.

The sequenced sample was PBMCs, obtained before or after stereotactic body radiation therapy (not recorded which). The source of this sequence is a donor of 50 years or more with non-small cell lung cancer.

Here the CDR3 DNA reads TGTGCCAGCAGTCCCGGGACCTCTGGGTATCAGTACTTC. Protein product: CASSPGTSGYQYF. The rearrangement links TRBV12-3 or TRBV12-4 to TRBJ2-7; the D gene could be TRBD1 or TRBD2 (5 bases each). Trimming stripped 5 bases from V and 10 bases from J, with 18 bases between. CDR3 length: 13 residues.